The 18 T cell receptor beta chains below come from one sample, sequenced in a study of T cells in Graves' hyperthyroidism and ophthalmopathy. From RNA transcripts, TCR beta CDR3 regions were amplified. During a first-round RT-PCR of the TCR CDR3, the HTBI primer set was used. One entry per CDR3 protein, called by TCRdb with MiXCR from the multiplex PCR reads. There are under 400,000 distinct CDR3 sequences in the sample; 21% occur only once, and around half lies in the top ten. The sequencing sample was made of blood. The receptors stem from a woman in her forties or fifties with Graves' hyperthyroidism.

This clonotype was seen repeatedly, ten times or more. This chain connects TRBV11-2 to TRBJ2-3; 12 bases are a match to TRBD2. V gave up 5 bases and J gave up 3 bases; unmatched junction bases: 6. The CDR3 runs to 16 residues. CDR1 and CDR2 (germline): SGHAT, FQNNGV. The CDR3 sequence: CASSRRLAGETDTQYF. In DNA, the CDR3 is TGTGCCAGCAGCAGACGACTAGCGGGAGAGACAGATACGCAGTATTTT.

This clonotype was seen at least ten times. This chain connects TRBV28 to TRBJ2-7, with D unclear. The V end was cut by 6 bases, the J end by 0 bases, with 6 bases between. The germline gives CDR1 MDHEN, CDR2 SYDVKM. This CDR3 has 12 residues. CDR3 protein: CASRLSSYEQYF. The CDR3 DNA is TGTGCCAGCAGATTGAGCTCCTACGAGCAGTACTTC.

This clonotype was counted ten times or more. The CDR3 here is CSAREPGNSYNEQFF. CDR3 DNA: TGCAGTGCTAGAGAGCCCGGTAACTCCTACAATGAGCAGTTCTTC. The chain carries TRBV20-1 and TRBJ2-1; D is undetermined. CDR3 length: 15 amino acids. Looked up from germline, CDR1 is DFQATT and CDR2 is SNEGSKA (reference sequence). The germline V and J ends were trimmed by 0 bases and 0 bases, with 9 bases remaining between them.

This clonotype has a handful of counts. This chain connects TRBV7-9 to TRBJ2-2; no firm D call. V was cut by 8 bases and J by 3 bases, with 10 bases left in between. The length of the CDR3 is 13 residues. CDR1 SEHNR and CDR2 FQNEAQ come from the germline V gene (reference sequence). DNA for the CDR3: TGTGCCAGCGGGCGAGAGTACACCGGGGAGCTGTTTTTT. This sequence encodes CASGREYTGELFF.

This clonotype was seen repeatedly, ten times or more. The chain combines TRBV10-3 with TRBJ2-7; a possible D gene is TRBD1 (6 bases). This CDR3 has 14 amino acids. CDR1 is ENHRY, CDR2 SYGVKD, per germline. V was clipped by 2 bases and J by 4 bases, with 12 bases between them. CDR3 protein: CAISEGGRGYEQYF. The CDR3 nucleotides read TGTGCCATCAGTGAGGGGGGCCGCGGGTACGAGCAGTACTTC.

At least ten counts were recorded for this clonotype. The chain is built from TRBV20-1 and TRBJ2-2; 8 nucleotides match TRBD2. The CDR3 spans 13 residues. Losses at the gene ends were 4 bases for V and 5 bases for J; bases not matched to a gene: 3. Germline V gene lookup returns CDR1 DFQATT and CDR2 SNEGSKA (reference sequence). The CDR3 nucleotides read TGCAGTGCTACTGCTAGCGGGACCGGGGAGCTGTTTTTT. This sequence encodes CSATASGTGELFF.

At least ten counts were recorded for this clonotype. The chain links TRBV12-3 or TRBV12-4 to TRBJ2-2; TRBD1 matches at 8 bases. The ends lost 6 bases at V and 4 bases at J; junction bases unmatched: 10. The CDR3 consists of 16 residues. As DNA, the CDR3 is TGTGCCAGCAGCCCCCGACAGGGGCGAATCACCGGGGAGCTGTTTTTT. This codes for CASSPRQGRITGELFF.

In its sample, this clonotype was seen many times. CDR3 in DNA: TGCGCCAGCAGTCGGGACAGGAGCATGAACACTGAAGCTTTCTTT. As protein: CASSRDRSMNTEAFF. V is TRBV10-1 and J is TRBJ1-1; 8 positions match TRBD1. The CDR3 sequence is 15 residues long. In germline, CDR1 is WNHNN, CDR2 SYGVQD (reference sequence). The V gene end was trimmed by 5 bases and the J gene end by 0 bases; junction bases not matched to a gene: 5.

Ten or more counts support this clonotype. The chain couples TRBV10-1 to TRBJ2-3; perhaps TRBD1 as D (5 bases). This CDR3 has 15 amino acids. Trimming pared 3 bases from V and 1 base from J, leaving 11 bases between. CDR1 and CDR2 from the germline V gene are WNHNN and SYGVQD (reference sequence). This CDR3 is CASSESGPRTDTQYF. The CDR3 DNA is TGCGCCAGCAGTGAATCAGGGCCCCGCACAGATACGCAGTATTTT.

This clonotype has ten or more counts. The chain couples TRBV29-1 to TRBJ2-2, with 15 bases fitting TRBD2. The V gene end was trimmed by 6 bases and the J gene end by 0 bases; junction bases not matched to a gene: 8. The CDR3 is 18 residues long. The germline gives CDR1 SQVTM, CDR2 ANQGSEA. The CDR3 sequence is CSVSGTSGGSANTGELFF. In DNA form, the CDR3 reads TGCAGCGTATCCGGGACTAGCGGGGGGTCGGCGAACACCGGGGAGCTGTTTTTT.

This clonotype was observed at least ten times. The chain has TRBV7-3 and TRBJ2-3, with 7 bases that match TRBD2. Germline CDR1 is SGHTA and CDR2 is FQGTGA. The CDR3 consists of 16 residues. V was pared by 5 bases and J by 4 bases, with 12 bases of the junction left unmatched. Written as DNA, the CDR3 is TGTGCCAGCAGCCTAATGGGAGGGAGGGCCTCAGATACGCAGTATTTT. Translation gives CASSLMGGRASDTQYF.

This clonotype was seen ten or more times. This chain connects TRBV6-2 or TRBV6-3 to TRBJ2-3; the D gene is possibly TRBD2 (5 bases). The CDR3 loop spans 14 amino acids. The ends were cut back, 2 bases at V and 2 bases at J, with 8 bases in the middle. Germline-derived CDR1 and CDR2 are MNHEY and SVGEGT. The CDR3, as DNA: TGTGCCAGCAGTTACAGCGGAACCACAGATACGCAGTATTTT. Encoded protein: CASSYSGTTDTQYF.

Concerning this clonotype itself: A much larger clone differs from this one at a single base, so this may be a read error. The rearrangement uses TRBV6-1 and TRBJ1-1; no clear D gene. The CDR3 is made up of 13 amino acids. Deletions cut 6 bases from V and 4 bases from J, with 12 bases between. Germline V gene lookup returns CDR1 MNHNS and CDR2 SASEGT. CDR3 sequence: CASSSAKGTEAFF. The CDR3 region has the DNA TGTGCCAGCAGCTCGGCTAAGGGCACTGAAGCTTTCTTT.

The chain is built from TRBV11-2 and TRBJ2-1; 10 bases line up with TRBD2. J gave up 4 bases and V 5 bases, and 2 bases lay outside the gene matches. CDR1 and CDR2 (germline): SGHAT, FQNNGV. The CDR3 is 14 amino acids. Here the CDR3 reads CASSRLAGYNEQFF. The DNA of the CDR3 is TGTGCCAGCAGCCGACTAGCGGGTTACAATGAGCAGTTCTTC.

This rearrangement joins TRBV6-1 to TRBJ2-1; D remains unclear. The CDR3 length is 15 residues. The V gene's germline CDR1 is MNHNS and CDR2 SASEGT. V was shortened by 9 bases and J by 0 bases, with 15 bases between the two germline ends. The CDR3 loop is CARIYGLNSYNEQFF. The CDR3 DNA reads as TGTGCCAGGATCTACGGGCTAAACTCCTACAATGAGCAGTTCTTC.

The rearrangement links TRBV7-3 to TRBJ2-5; D is possibly TRBD2 (7 bases). The germline V and J ends were trimmed by 5 bases and 1 base, with 14 bases remaining between them. In germline, CDR1 is SGHTA, CDR2 FQGTGA. The CDR3 extends over 15 amino acids. The CDR3 coding sequence is TGTGCCAGCAGCCTTGAGGGGGGGGGCCAAGAGACCCAGTACTTC. It is translated as CASSLEGGGQETQYF.

This clonotype was observed a handful of times. The chain links TRBV6-1 to TRBJ1-5; TRBD1 matches at 8 bases. The V gene end was trimmed by 5 bases and the J gene end by 3 bases; junction bases not matched to a gene: 6. Germline loops: CDR1 MNHNS, CDR2 SASEGT. This CDR3 is built from 15 residues. The CDR3 protein is CASSQTGDLNQPQHF. The CDR3 DNA sequence: TGTGCCAGCAGTCAGACAGGGGACCTCAATCAGCCCCAGCATTTT.

Ten or more counts support this clonotype. The V and J genes are TRBV27 and TRBJ1-1; 7 nucleotides line up with TRBD1. The V gene end was trimmed by 3 bases and the J gene end by 2 bases; junction bases not matched to a gene: 6. This CDR3 region has 15 residues. Germline V gene sequence: CDR1 MNHEY, CDR2 SMNVEV (reference sequence). The CDR3 spells CASSLQTGINTEAFF. The CDR3 DNA reads as TGTGCCAGCAGTTTGCAGACAGGGATCAACACTGAAGCTTTCTTT.